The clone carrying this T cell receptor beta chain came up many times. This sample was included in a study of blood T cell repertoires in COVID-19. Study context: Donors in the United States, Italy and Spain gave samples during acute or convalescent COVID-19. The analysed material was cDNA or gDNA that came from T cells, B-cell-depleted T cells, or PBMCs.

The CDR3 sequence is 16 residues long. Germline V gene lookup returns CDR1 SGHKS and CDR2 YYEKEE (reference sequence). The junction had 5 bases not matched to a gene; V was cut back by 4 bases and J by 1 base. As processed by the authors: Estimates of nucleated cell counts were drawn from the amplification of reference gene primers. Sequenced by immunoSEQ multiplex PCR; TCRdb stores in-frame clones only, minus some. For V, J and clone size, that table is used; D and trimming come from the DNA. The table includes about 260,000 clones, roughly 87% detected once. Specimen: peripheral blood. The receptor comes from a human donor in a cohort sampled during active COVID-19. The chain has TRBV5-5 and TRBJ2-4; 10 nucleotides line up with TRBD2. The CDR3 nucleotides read TGTGCCAGCAGCCATGCTAGCGGGAGCGCCAAAAACATTCAGTACTTC. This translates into CASSHASGSAKNIQYF.